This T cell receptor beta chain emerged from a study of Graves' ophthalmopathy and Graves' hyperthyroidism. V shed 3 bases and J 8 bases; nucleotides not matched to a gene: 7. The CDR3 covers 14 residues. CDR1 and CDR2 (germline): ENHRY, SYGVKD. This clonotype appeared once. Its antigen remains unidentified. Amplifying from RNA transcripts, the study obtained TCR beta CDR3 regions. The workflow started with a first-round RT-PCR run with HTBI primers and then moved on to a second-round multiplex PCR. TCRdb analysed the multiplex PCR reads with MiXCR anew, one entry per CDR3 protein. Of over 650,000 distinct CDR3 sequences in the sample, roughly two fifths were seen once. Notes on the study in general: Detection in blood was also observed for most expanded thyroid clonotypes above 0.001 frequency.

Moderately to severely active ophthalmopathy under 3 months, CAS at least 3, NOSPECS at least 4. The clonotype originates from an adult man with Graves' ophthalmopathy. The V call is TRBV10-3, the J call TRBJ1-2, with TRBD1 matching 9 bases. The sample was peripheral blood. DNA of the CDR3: TGTGCCATCAGTGAACGGACAGGGGAAGGAGGCTACACCTTC. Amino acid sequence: CAISERTGEGGYTF.